This entry lists 3 T cell receptor beta chains sequenced from one sample in a study of CD8 T cells in ankylosing spondylitis. TCRdb called the 5' RACE reads again in MiXCR, with one record for every CDR3 protein. The sample carries about 150,000 distinct CDR3 sequences, more than 5.5% recorded once. The sequencing input was blood, either unsorted or a sorted T cell fraction (not recorded which). The receptors here all came from a female donor with ankylosing spondylitis or in good health (not recorded which).

This clonotype was observed many times. The chain recombines TRBV6-5 with TRBJ1-6; D may be TRBD1 (5 bases). V gave up 2 bases and J gave up 0 bases, with 17 bases separating them. CDR1 and CDR2 from the germline V gene are MNHEY and SVGAGI. The CDR3 contains 19 residues. As DNA, the CDR3 is TGTGCCAGCAGTTACAAGGGTTGGGGGGTAAGCTCCTATAATTCACCCCTCCACTTT. It encodes CASSYKGWGVSSYNSPLHF.

This clonotype occurred many times. The chain uses TRBV12-3 or TRBV12-4 and TRBJ1-2; D uncertain. CDR3 size: 13 residues. V was trimmed by 10 bases and J by 5 bases, leaving 17 bases between them. CDR3 residues: CATTETATYGYTF. The DNA of the CDR3 is TGTGCCACCACAGAAACAGCAACGTATGGCTACACCTTC.

There are many counts of this clonotype. Here the CDR3 DNA reads TGTGCCATTTACCCAGATGGAAGGCTAAGTGGCTACACCTTC. It codes for CAIYPDGRLSGYTF. The chain combines TRBV10-3 with TRBJ1-2; no reliable D call. This CDR3 region has 14 residues. Germline V CDR1 and CDR2: ENHRY, SYGVKD. V lost 9 bases, J lost 7 bases, and 21 bases lay in between.